A single sample gave rise to the 31 T cell receptor beta chains below, sequenced in a study of molecular identifiers for immune sequencing clone quantification. In TCRdb, the PCR reads were re-called with MiXCR into one record per CDR3 protein. This table holds 250,000 to 400,000 distinct CDR3 sequences, about 21% found once. Sample: naive CD8+ T cells from blood, with Jurkat cell RNA spiked in. Subset indicated: FACS-sorted CD8+CD4-CCR7+CD45RA+ naive T cells. These receptors all come from a human donor in good health. Some libraries in this study had Jurkat cell RNA spiked in.

There are many counts of this clonotype. This chain connects TRBV4-3 to TRBJ1-1; TRBD1 matches 11 bases. Germline values: CDR1 LGHNA, CDR2 YSLEER. Trimming at V came to 2 bases and at J to 5 bases, leaving 4 bases not matched to a gene. This CDR3 contains 15 residues. In DNA form, the CDR3 reads TGCGCCAGCAGCCAATGGGGACAGGGGGTGACTGAAGCTTTCTTT. Its protein product is CASSQWGQGVTEAFF.

This clonotype was found many times. The rearrangement uses TRBV7-9 and TRBJ1-1; D remains unclear. V gave up 0 bases and J gave up 7 bases, with 15 bases separating them. The CDR3 consists of 15 residues. Germline-derived CDR1 and CDR2 are SEHNR and FQNEAQ (reference sequence). CDR3: CASSLAPTVPFEAFF. The CDR3 DNA follows: TGTGCCAGCAGCTTAGCCCCTACAGTCCCCTTTGAAGCTTTCTTT.

The J gene is TRBJ2-5, the V gene TRBV14; the match to TRBD2 covers 9 bases. The V gene end was trimmed by 0 bases and the J gene end by 4 bases; junction bases not matched to a gene: 9. The CDR3 totals 17 residues. CDR1 SGHDN and CDR2 FVKESK come from the germline V gene. CDR3 nucleotide sequence: TGTGCCAGCAGCCAAGAATTAGGCGGGAGGGCCGGAGAGACCCAGTACTTC. Protein product: CASSQELGGRAGETQYF. Supplemented by reference TRBV14 and TRBJ2-5, the full variable domain reads EAGVTQFPSHSVIEKGQTVTLRCDPISGHDNLYWYRRVMGKEIKFLLHFVKESKQDESGMPNNRFLAERTGGTYSTLKVQPAELEDSGVYFCASSQELGGRAGETQYFGPGTRLLVL.

The chain uses TRBV2 and TRBJ2-3; D gene uncertain. V lost 6 bases to trimming and J lost 1 base, with 11 bases between them. The CDR3 contains 14 residues. Germline values: CDR1 SNHLY, CDR2 FYNNEI. This CDR3 is CASSPILGTDTQYF. In DNA, the CDR3 is TGTGCCAGCAGCCCCATACTCGGCACAGATACGCAGTATTTT.

This clonotype has just a few counts. The chain uses TRBV20-1 and TRBJ2-7; TRBD2 might be the D (5 bases). Trimming shortened V by 2 bases and J by 3 bases, and 14 bases separated the two germline ends. Germline loops: CDR1 DFQATT, CDR2 SNEGSKA (reference sequence). The CDR3 length is 14 residues. The DNA for the CDR3 is TGCAGTGCTAGATGGAGGAACAGTTTCTACGAGCAGTACTTC. Translation: CSARWRNSFYEQYF.

This clonotype came up many times. The CDR3 DNA sequence: TGCAGTGCTAGAGCTCGGAGTGGAGATACGCAGTATTTT. It translates to CSARARSGDTQYF. This chain connects TRBV20-1 to TRBJ2-3; no clear D. Trimming stripped 1 base from V and 5 bases from J, with 10 bases between. Germline assignment: CDR1 DFQATT and CDR2 SNEGSKA (reference sequence). This CDR3 contains 13 residues.

This clonotype was detected many times. This chain links TRBV20-1 with TRBJ2-7, with D possibly TRBD2 on 6 matching bases. Germline-derived CDR1 and CDR2 are DFQATT and SNEGSKA (reference sequence). The CDR3 length is 14 residues. V lost 3 bases and J lost 4, with 16 bases in between. This chain's CDR3 is CSARGPLGRYEQYF. CDR3 sequence (DNA): TGCAGTGCTAGGGGGCCTTTGGGGAGGTACGAGCAGTACTTC.

This clonotype was recorded many times. The DNA of the CDR3 is TGTGCCAGCAGCTTAGACGCCGCCACAGATACGCAGTATTTT. Its translation is CASSLDAATDTQYF. The chain links TRBV7-2 to TRBJ2-3; D remains unclear. The V gene lost 1 base and the J gene lost 2 bases, with 7 bases spanning the gap. Germline CDR1 SGHTA, CDR2 FQGNSA. The CDR3 consists of 14 residues.

At least ten counts were recorded for this clonotype. V and J are TRBV2 and TRBJ1-2; possibly TRBD1 for D (5 bases). Germline loops: CDR1 SNHLY, CDR2 FYNNEI. The CDR3 contains 15 residues. With 7 bases removed from V and 3 bases from J, the gap between germline ends came to 18 bases. Here the CDR3 DNA reads TGTGCCAGCAATGCCCCCAGGGTTGCTGACTATGGCTACACCTTC. This sequence encodes CASNAPRVADYGYTF.

For this clonotype: A much larger clone differs from this one at a single base, so this may be a read error. The chain couples TRBV4-1 to TRBJ2-3; TRBD1 is a possible D gene (6 bases). Germline CDR1 MGHRA, CDR2 YSYEKL. V was shortened by 3 bases and J by 8 bases, with 18 bases between the two germline ends. This CDR3 contains 15 residues. The CDR3 reads CASSQGSVGAGTQYF. CDR3 in DNA: TGCGCCAGCAGCCAGGGTAGCGTGGGGGCCGGTACGCAGTATTTT.

This clonotype was recorded many times. The chain has TRBV28 and TRBJ1-1, with D maybe TRBD1 (5 bases). Germline V lookup: CDR1 MDHEN, CDR2 SYDVKM. The CDR3 contains 14 residues. V lost 6 bases, J lost 3 bases, and 14 bases lay in between. The CDR3 nucleotides read TGTGCCAGCAGGCTAGGGGTGGCCGACACTGAAGCTTTCTTT. It is translated as CASRLGVADTEAFF.

On this clonotype: This could be a read error, since a much larger clone is one nucleotide away. The chain employs TRBV20-1 and TRBJ1-5; D is uncertain. This CDR3 has 14 amino acids. Germline lookup yields CDR1 DFQATT and CDR2 SNEGSKA (reference sequence). The CDR3 region is CSPPWQEFDQPRHF. For the CDR3, the DNA is TGCAGTCCCCCATGGCAGGAATTTGATCAGCCCCGGCATTTT.

In its sample, this clonotype was seen many times. The chain is built from TRBV12-5 and TRBJ1-1, with no clear D. Germline CDR1 is LGHNT and CDR2 is FRNRAP. V was shortened by 0 bases and J by 5 bases, with 10 bases between the two germline ends. The CDR3 totals 14 residues. The DNA of the CDR3 is TGTGCTAGTGGTTTGGTAGTGGCCAGAACTGAAGCTTTCTTT. It yields the protein CASGLVVARTEAFF.

This clonotype has only a few counts. J is TRBJ1-5 and V is TRBV28; 10 bases fit TRBD1. CDR1 is MDHEN, CDR2 SYDVKM, per germline. J gave up 4 bases and V 4 bases, and 4 bases lay outside the gene matches. This CDR3 spans 15 amino acids. The CDR3 nucleotides read TGTGCCAGCAGTTCGACAGGGGGCTTTAATCAGCCCCAGCATTTT. This encodes CASSSTGGFNQPQHF.

For this clonotype: Since a much larger clone is just one base distant, this may be a read error. This chain uses TRBV11-2 with TRBJ2-7; perhaps TRBD2 as D (5 bases). This CDR3 spans 15 amino acids. Germline V gives CDR1 SGHAT, CDR2 FQNNGV. V gave up 5 bases and J gave up 0 bases, with 14 bases separating them. The CDR3 reads CASSPMRVSSYEQYF. The CDR3 DNA reads as TGTGCCAGCAGCCCAATGAGGGTCAGCTCCTACGAGCAGTACTTC.

This clonotype was seen many times. The V and J genes are TRBV7-9 and TRBJ1-1, with D perhaps matching TRBD1 (5 bases). There are 13 residues in the CDR3. The V gene's germline CDR1 is SEHNR and CDR2 FQNEAQ (reference sequence). Trimming shortened V by 5 bases and J by 4 bases, and 11 bases separated the two germline ends. The CDR3 region has the DNA TGTGCCAGCAGCCGGGGACTAGGCACTGAAGCTTTCTTT. Translation gives CASSRGLGTEAFF.

In this sample, this clonotype turned up many times. This chain connects TRBV7-6 to TRBJ2-5, with 10 bases identical to TRBD1. Germline CDR1 and CDR2: SGHVS and FNYEAQ. After removal of 4 bases from V and 4 bases from J, the junction contained 9 bases not matched to a gene. The CDR3 length is 16 residues. This chain's CDR3 is CASSWEEGQGGETQYF. The CDR3 region has the DNA TGTGCCAGCAGCTGGGAAGAAGGACAGGGGGGAGAGACCCAGTACTTC. Combining the CDR3 with reference TRBV7-6 and TRBJ2-5 gives the whole variable domain GAGVSQSPRYKVTKRGQDVALRCDPISGHVSLYWYRQALGQGPEFLTYFNYEAQQDKSGLPNDRFSAERPEGSISTLTIQRTEQRDSAMYRCASSWEEGQGGETQYFGPGTRLLVL.

In this sample, this clonotype turned up many times. CDR3 bases: TGTGCCACCAGCTCCCGTTTTACTGGCAGCTCCTACGAGCAGTACTTC. Protein: CATSSRFTGSSYEQYF. The V gene is TRBV15, the J gene TRBJ2-7; D is undetermined. There are 16 residues in the CDR3. The V gene lost 5 bases and the J gene lost 0 bases, with 17 bases spanning the gap. The germline gives CDR1 LNHNV, CDR2 YYDKDF (reference sequence).

This clonotype was counted at least ten times. The J gene is TRBJ1-5, the V gene TRBV19, with TRBD1 as a possible D gene (6 bases). V lost 6 bases to trimming and J lost 1 base, with 13 bases between them. CDR3 length: 15 residues. Germline V gene sequence: CDR1 LNHDA, CDR2 SQIVND (reference sequence). The DNA for the CDR3 is TGTGCCAGTAGCGCAGGGGCCCGGAGCAATCAGCCCCAGCATTTT. Protein product: CASSAGARSNQPQHF.

Concerning this clonotype itself: A single base separates this from a much larger clone, so it may be a read error. The CDR3 DNA sequence: TGTGCCAGCAGTGGCCGATCGAACACCGGGGAGCCGTTTTTT. As protein: CASSGRSNTGEPFF. The gene calls are TRBV6-1 and TRBJ2-2; tentative D call: TRBD2 (5 bases). Germline loops: CDR1 MNHNS, CDR2 SASEGT. The CDR3 is 14 amino acids.

The sample holds many counts of this clonotype. The chain is built from TRBV5-8 and TRBJ1-1; D call uncertain. CDR3 length equals 14 residues. V shed 0 bases and J shed 3 bases, with 9 bases lying between them. From germline, CDR1 is SGHTS and CDR2 YDEGEE. For the CDR3, the DNA is TGTGCCAGCAGCTTGGACCATCGGGACACTGAAGCTTTCTTT. This sequence encodes CASSLDHRDTEAFF.

In its sample, this clonotype was seen many times. The V and J genes are TRBV19 and TRBJ1-6; 7 bases are shared with TRBD1. CDR3 size: 13 residues. CDR1 and CDR2 (germline): LNHDA, SQIVND (reference sequence). J gave up 6 bases and V 10 bases, and 6 bases lay outside the gene matches. The CDR3 nucleotides read TGTGCCACCACGACAGGGTTTAATTCACCCCTCCACTTT. Translated: CATTTGFNSPLHF.

J is TRBJ2-2 and V is TRBV7-9; no reliable D call. The CDR3 is 15 amino acids. Trimming removed 1 base at V and 2 bases at J, with 8 bases between. From germline, CDR1 is SEHNR and CDR2 FQNEAQ (reference sequence). Here the CDR3 reads CASSLVVENTGELFF. In DNA, the CDR3 is TGTGCCAGCAGCTTAGTTGTGGAAAACACCGGGGAGCTGTTTTTT.

The chain employs TRBV10-3 and TRBJ2-7; 8 bases are shared with TRBD2. The CDR3 runs 11 residues. V lost 10 bases to trimming and J lost 6 bases; unmatched junction nucleotides: 5. Germline lookup yields CDR1 ENHRY and CDR2 SYGVKD. The CDR3 here is CATREGFEQYF. In DNA form, the CDR3 reads TGTGCCACCCGGGAGGGGTTCGAGCAGTACTTC.

In regard to this clonotype: A read error may be the cause here, since a much bigger clone is one base away. The chain employs TRBV29-1 and TRBJ2-2; weak D call: TRBD1 (6 bases). This CDR3 spans 13 amino acids. Trimming took 7 bases from V and 8 from J, leaving 17 bases between them. Looked up from germline, CDR1 is SQVTM and CDR2 is ANQGSEA. The CDR3 loop is CSARDTTAGELFF. DNA of the CDR3: TGCAGCGCACGGGACACCACGGCAGGGGAGCTGTTTTTT.

This clonotype has a count of ten or more. The V gene is TRBV24-1, the J gene TRBJ2-1; possible D gene TRBD2, 5 bases. Germline V CDR1 and CDR2: KGHDR, SFDVKD. The germline V and J ends were trimmed by 2 bases and 3 bases, with 7 bases remaining between them. The CDR3 is 14 amino acids. This chain's CDR3 is CATSDSDFYNEQFF. The CDR3 nucleotides are TGTGCCACCAGTGATTCGGACTTCTACAATGAGCAGTTCTTC.

This clonotype has at least ten counts. V and J are TRBV7-6 and TRBJ2-1, with unresolved D. Between the trimmed V and J ends, which lost 1 base and 1 base, there was a span of 14 bases. Germline CDR1 SGHVS, CDR2 FNYEAQ. The CDR3 length is 17 residues. CDR3 DNA: TGTGCCAGCAGCTTAGTGGCAGGCGGCTATTCCTACAATGAGCAGTTCTTC. It encodes CASSLVAGGYSYNEQFF.

In the case of this clonotype: A much larger clonotype is one base distant, so this may be a read error. The V and J genes are TRBV5-1 and TRBJ2-7; tentative D call: TRBD1 (5 bases). CDR1 and CDR2 (germline): SGHRS, YFSETQ. The CDR3 totals 15 residues. V shed 0 bases and J shed 0 bases, with 10 bases lying between them. CDR3 protein: CASSLGHRGSYEQYF. CDR3 coding DNA: TGCGCCAGCAGCTTGGGGCATAGGGGCTCCTACGAGCAGTACTTC.

This clonotype has more than one count but fewer than ten. The rearrangement joins TRBV19 to TRBJ2-7; 10 bases map to TRBD2. The V gene's germline CDR1 is LNHDA and CDR2 SQIVND (reference sequence). V lost 4 bases, J lost 6 bases, and 6 bases stayed unmatched. CDR3 length equals 14 residues. The CDR3 nucleotides read TGTGCCAGTAGTACGCTAGCGGGAGCGTCCGAGCAGTACTTC. Its protein product is CASSTLAGASEQYF.

The V gene is TRBV6-2 or TRBV6-3, the J gene TRBJ2-7; D is perhaps TRBD1 (6 bases). CDR3 length: 15 amino acids. Per germline, CDR1 MNHEY and CDR2 SVGEGT. Trimming pared 5 bases from V and 1 base from J, leaving 15 bases between. The CDR3 DNA reads TGTGCCAGCAGTAGGGACACACGTGGGTCCTACGAGCAGTACTTC. Amino acids: CASSRDTRGSYEQYF.

This clonotype was counted at least ten times. The chain employs TRBV12-5 and TRBJ2-3; D call uncertain. Trimming removed 4 bases from V and 1 base from J, with 3 bases in between. The CDR3 is 12 residues long. CDR1 LGHNT and CDR2 FRNRAP come from the germline V gene. This CDR3 is CASGSGTDTQYF. CDR3 sequence (DNA): TGTGCTAGTGGTTCAGGCACAGATACGCAGTATTTT.